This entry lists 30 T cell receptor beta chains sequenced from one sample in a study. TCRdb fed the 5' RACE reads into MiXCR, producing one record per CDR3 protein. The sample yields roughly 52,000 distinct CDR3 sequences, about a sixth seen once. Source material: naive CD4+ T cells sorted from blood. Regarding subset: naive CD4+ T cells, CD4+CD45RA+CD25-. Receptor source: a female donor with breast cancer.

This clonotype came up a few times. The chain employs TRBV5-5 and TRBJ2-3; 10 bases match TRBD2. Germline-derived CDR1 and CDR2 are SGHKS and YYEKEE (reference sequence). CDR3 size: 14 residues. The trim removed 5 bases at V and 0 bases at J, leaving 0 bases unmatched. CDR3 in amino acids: CASRTSGSTDTQYF. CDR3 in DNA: TGTGCCAGCAGGACTAGCGGGAGCACAGATACGCAGTATTTT.

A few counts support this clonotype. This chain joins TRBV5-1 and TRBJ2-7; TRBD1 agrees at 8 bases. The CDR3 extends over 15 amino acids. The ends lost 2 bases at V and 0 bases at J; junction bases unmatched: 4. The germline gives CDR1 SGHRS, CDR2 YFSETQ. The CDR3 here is CASSLLGTGSYEQYF. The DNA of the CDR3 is TGCGCCAGCAGCTTACTCGGGACAGGCTCCTACGAGCAGTACTTC.

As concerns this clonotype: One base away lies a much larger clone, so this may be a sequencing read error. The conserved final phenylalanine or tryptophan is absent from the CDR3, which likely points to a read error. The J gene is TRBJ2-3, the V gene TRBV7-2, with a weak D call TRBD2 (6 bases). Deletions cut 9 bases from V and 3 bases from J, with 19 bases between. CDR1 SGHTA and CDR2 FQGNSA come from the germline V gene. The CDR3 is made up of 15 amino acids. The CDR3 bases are TGTGCCAGTACAAGTGAGGGCGGGATTACAGATACGCAGTATTCT. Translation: CASTSEGGITDTQYS.

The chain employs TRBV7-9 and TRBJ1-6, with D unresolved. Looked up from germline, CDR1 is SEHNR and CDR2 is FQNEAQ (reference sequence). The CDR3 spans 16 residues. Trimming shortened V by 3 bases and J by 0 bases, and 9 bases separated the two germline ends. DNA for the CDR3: TGTGCCAGCAGCTTGTTATTGAGCTCCTATAATTCACCCCTCCACTTT. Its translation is CASSLLLSSYNSPLHF. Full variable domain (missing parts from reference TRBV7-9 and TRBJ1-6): DTGVSQNPRHKITKRGQNVTFRCDPISEHNRLYWYRQTLGQGPEFLTYFQNEAQLEKSRLLSDRFSAERPKGSFSTLEIQRTEQGDSAMYLCASSLLLSSYNSPLHFGNGTRLTVT.

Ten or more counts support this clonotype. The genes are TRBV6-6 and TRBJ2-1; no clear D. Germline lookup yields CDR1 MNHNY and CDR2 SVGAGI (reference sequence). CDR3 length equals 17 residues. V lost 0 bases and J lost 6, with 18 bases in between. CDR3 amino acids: CASSYSVGFQGLNEQFF. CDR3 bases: TGTGCCAGCAGTTACTCGGTGGGGTTCCAAGGTCTCAATGAGCAGTTCTTC.

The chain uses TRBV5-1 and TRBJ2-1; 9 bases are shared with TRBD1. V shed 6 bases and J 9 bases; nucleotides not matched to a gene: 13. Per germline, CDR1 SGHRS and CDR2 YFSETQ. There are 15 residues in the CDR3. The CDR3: CASTFGTGRRSEQFF. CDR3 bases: TGCGCCAGCACCTTTGGGACAGGGCGTCGGAGTGAGCAGTTCTTC.

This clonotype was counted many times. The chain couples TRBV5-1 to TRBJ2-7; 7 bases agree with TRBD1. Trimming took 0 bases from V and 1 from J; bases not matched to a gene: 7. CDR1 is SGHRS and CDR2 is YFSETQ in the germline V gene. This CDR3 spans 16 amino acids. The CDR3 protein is CASSLAARTGSYEQYF. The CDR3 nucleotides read TGCGCCAGCAGCTTGGCCGCGAGGACAGGATCCTACGAGCAGTACTTC.

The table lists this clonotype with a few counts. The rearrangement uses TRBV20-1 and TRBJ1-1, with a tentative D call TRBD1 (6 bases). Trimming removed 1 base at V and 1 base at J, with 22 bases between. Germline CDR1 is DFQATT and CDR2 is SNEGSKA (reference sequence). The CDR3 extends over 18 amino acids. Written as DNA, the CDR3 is TGCAGTGCTAGAGGGATTATAGTAGGACAGCAAACGAACACTGAAGCTTTCTTT. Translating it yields CSARGIIVGQQTNTEAFF.

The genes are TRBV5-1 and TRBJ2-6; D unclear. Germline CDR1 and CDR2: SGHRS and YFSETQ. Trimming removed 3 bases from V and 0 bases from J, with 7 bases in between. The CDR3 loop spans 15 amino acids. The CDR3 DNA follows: TGCGCCAGCAGCTCCAGAGACTCTGGGGCCAACGTCCTGACTTTC. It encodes CASSSRDSGANVLTF. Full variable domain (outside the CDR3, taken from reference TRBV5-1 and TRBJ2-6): KAGVTQTPRYLIKTRGQQVTLSCSPISGHRSVSWYQQTPGQGLQFLFEYFSETQRNKGNFPGRFSGRQFSNSRSEMNVSTLELGDSALYLCASSSRDSGANVLTFGAGSRLTVL.

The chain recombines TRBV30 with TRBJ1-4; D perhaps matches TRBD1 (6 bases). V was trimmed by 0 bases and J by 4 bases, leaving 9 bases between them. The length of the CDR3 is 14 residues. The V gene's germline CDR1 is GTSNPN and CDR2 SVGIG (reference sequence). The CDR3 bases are TGTGCCTGGAGTGTGGGGGGCATTAATGAAAAACTGTTTTTT. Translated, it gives CAWSVGGINEKLFF.

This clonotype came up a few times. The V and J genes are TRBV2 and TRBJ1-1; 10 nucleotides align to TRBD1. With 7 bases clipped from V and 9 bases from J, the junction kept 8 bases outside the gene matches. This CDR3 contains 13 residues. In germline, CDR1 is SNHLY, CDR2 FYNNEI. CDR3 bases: TGTGCCAGCACCACCGACAGGGGGCCGAAAGCTTTCTTT. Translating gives CASTTDRGPKAFF.

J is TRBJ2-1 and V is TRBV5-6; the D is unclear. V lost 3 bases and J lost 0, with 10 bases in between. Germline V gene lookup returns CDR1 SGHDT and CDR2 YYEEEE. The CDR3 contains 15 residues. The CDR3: CASSWVFSSYNEQFF. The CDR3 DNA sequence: TGTGCCAGCAGCTGGGTCTTCAGCTCCTACAATGAGCAGTTCTTC.

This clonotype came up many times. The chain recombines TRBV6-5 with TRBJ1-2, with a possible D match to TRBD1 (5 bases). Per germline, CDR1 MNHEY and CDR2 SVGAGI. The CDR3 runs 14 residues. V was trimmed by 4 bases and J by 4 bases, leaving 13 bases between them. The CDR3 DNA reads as TGTGCCAGCAGTTTGGAGGGGCATGGCTATGGCTACACCTTC. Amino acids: CASSLEGHGYGYTF.

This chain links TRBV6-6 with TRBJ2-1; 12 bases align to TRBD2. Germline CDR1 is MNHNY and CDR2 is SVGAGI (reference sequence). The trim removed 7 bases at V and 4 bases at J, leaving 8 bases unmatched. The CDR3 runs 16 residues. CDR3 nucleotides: TGTGCCAGCATTCCCGGGACTAGCGGGCCTTACAATGAGCAGTTCTTC. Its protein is CASIPGTSGPYNEQFF.

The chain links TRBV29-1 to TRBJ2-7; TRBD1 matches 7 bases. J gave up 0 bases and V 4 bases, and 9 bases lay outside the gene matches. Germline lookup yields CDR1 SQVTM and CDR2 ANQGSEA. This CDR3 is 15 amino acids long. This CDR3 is CSVVRAGDSSYEQYF. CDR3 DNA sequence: TGCAGCGTTGTAAGGGCAGGGGACAGCTCCTACGAGCAGTACTTC.

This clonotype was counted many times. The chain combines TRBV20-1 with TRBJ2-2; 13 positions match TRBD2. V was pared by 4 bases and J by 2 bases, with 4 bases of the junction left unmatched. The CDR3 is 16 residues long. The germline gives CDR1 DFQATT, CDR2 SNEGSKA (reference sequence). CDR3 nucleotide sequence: TGCAGTGCTAAGACTAGCGGGAGGCCCAACACCGGGGAGCTGTTTTTT. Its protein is CSAKTSGRPNTGELFF.

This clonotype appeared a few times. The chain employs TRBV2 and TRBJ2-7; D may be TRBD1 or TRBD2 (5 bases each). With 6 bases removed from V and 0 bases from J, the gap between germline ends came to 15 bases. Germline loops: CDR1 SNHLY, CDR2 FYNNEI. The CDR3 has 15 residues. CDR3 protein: CASRPDQGPSYEQYF. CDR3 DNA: TGTGCCAGCAGGCCCGACCAGGGACCCTCCTACGAGCAGTACTTC.

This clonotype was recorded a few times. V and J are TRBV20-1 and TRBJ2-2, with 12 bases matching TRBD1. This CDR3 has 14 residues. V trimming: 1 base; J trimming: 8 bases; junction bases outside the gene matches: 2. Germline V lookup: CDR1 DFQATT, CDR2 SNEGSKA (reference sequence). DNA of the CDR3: TGCAGTGCTAGAGGGGACAGGGGGCTTGGGGAGCTGTTTTTT. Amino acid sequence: CSARGDRGLGELFF.

For the CDR3, the DNA is TGTGCCAGCAGTTTAGCGGGGGACCTTGGCTACACCTTC. It is translated as CASSLAGDLGYTF. This rearrangement joins TRBV12-3 or TRBV12-4 to TRBJ1-2, with D tentatively TRBD1 (5 bases). The CDR3 length is 13 residues. With 0 bases removed from V and 7 bases from J, the gap between germline ends came to 9 bases.

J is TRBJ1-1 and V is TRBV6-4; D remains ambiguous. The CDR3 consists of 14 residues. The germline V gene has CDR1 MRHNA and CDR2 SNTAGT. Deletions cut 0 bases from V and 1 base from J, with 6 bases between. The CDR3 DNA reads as TGTGCCAGCAGTGACTCGAACAGGAACACTGAAGCTTTCTTT. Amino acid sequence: CASSDSNRNTEAFF.

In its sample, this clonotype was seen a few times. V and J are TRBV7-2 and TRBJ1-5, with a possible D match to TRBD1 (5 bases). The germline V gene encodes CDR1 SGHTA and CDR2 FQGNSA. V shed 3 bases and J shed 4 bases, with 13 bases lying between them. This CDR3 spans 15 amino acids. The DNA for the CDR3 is TGTGCCAGCAGCTTCAGTCGGGGGACGAATCAGCCCCAGCATTTT. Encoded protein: CASSFSRGTNQPQHF.

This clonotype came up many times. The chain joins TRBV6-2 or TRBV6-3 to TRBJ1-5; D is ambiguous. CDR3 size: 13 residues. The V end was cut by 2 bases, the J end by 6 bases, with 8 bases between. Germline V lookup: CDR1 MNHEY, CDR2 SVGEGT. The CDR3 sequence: CASSYNKLQPQHF. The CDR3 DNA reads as TGTGCCAGCAGTTACAACAAGCTTCAGCCCCAGCATTTT.

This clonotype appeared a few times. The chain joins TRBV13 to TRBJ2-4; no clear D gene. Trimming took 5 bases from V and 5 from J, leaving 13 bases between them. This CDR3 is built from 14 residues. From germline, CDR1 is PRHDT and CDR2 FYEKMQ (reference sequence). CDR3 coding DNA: TGTGCCAGCAGCCGCCGTAGGGCAGAAAACATTCAGTACTTC. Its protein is CASSRRRAENIQYF.

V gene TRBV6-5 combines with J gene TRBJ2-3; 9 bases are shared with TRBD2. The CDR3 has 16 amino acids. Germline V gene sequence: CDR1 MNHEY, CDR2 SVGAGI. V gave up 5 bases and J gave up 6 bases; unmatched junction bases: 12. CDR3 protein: CASSRGTSSRVDTQYF. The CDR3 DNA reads TGTGCCAGCAGTCGGGGGACTAGCTCCCGGGTGGATACGCAGTATTTT.

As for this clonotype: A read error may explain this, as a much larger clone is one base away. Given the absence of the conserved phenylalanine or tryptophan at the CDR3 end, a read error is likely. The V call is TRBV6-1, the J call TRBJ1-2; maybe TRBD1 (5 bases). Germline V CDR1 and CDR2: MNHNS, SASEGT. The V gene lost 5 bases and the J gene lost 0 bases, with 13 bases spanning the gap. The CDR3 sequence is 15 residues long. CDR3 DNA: TGTGCCAGCAGTCCGGGGACGCGACCTAACTATGGCTACACCTCC. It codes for CASSPGTRPNYGYTS.

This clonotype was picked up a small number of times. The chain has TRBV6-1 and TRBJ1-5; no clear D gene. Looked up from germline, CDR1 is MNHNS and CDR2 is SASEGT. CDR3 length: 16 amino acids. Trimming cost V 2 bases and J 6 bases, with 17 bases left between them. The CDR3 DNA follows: TGTGCCAGCAGTGAACTGGTACGGGGTGTAGGTCAGCCCCAGCATTTT. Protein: CASSELVRGVGQPQHF.

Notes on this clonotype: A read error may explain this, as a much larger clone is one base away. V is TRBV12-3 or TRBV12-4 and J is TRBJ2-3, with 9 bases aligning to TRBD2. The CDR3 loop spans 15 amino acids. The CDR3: CASSWGLAYTDTQDF. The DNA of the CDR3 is TGTGCCAGCAGTTGGGGACTAGCATACACAGATACGCAGGATTTT.

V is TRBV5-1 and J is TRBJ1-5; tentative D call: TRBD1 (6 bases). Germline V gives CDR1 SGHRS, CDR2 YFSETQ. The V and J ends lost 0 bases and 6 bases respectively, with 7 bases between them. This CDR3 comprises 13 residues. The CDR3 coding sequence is TGCGCCAGCAGCTTGGGGGGGGCTCAGCCCCAGCATTTT. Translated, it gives CASSLGGAQPQHF.

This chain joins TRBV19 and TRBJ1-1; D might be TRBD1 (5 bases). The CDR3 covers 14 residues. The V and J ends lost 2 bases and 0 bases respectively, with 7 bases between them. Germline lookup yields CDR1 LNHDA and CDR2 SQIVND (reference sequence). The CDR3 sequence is CASSIKGLNTEAFF. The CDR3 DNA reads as TGTGCCAGTAGTATAAAGGGGCTGAACACTGAAGCTTTCTTT.

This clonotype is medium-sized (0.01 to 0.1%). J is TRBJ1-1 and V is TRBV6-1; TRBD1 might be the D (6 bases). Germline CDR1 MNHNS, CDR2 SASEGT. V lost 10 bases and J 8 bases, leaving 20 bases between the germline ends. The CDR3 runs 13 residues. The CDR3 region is CATQRGQTGEAFF. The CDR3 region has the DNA TGTGCCACCCAGAGGGGTCAGACAGGCGAAGCTTTCTTT.